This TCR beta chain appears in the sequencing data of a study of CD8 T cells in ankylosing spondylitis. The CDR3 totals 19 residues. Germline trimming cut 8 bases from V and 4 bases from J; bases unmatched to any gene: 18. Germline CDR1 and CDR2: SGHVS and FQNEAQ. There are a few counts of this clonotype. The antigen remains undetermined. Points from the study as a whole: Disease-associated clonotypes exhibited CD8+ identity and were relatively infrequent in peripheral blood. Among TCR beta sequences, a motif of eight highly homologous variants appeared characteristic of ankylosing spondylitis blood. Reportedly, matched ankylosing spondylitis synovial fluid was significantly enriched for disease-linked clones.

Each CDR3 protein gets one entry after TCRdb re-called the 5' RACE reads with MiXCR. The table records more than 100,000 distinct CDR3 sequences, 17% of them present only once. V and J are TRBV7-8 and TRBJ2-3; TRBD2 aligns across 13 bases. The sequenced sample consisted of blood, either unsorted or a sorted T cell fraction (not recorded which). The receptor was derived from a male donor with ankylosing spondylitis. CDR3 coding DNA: TGTGCCAGCGGCCCACGCACACTAGCGGGAGGGCCGCAAGCAGATACGCAGTATTTT. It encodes CASGPRTLAGGPQADTQYF.